This T cell receptor (beta chain) is drawn from a study of blood T cell repertoires in COVID-19. On the study more broadly: Nucleic acid was either cDNA or gDNA, and it came from T cells, B-cell-depleted T cells, or PBMCs.

V lost 8 bases, J lost 2 bases, and 8 bases stayed unmatched. The CDR3 is 14 amino acids. Germline CDR1 SEHNR, CDR2 FQNEAQ (reference sequence). This study enrolled people aged about 18 to 90 from about 26 US geographic areas. As processed by the authors: Amplification of reference gene primers provided the estimated nucleated cell counts. The protocol was immunoSEQ multiplex PCR, while the TCRdb copy is restricted to in-frame clones and leaves out a portion. V, J and clone size reflect that table, while D and trimming were determined from the DNA. In the table there are roughly 250,000 clones, approximately 90% of which are singletons.

The sequenced material came from PBMCs or T cells enriched from blood (not recorded which). This receptor was taken from a middle-aged woman with acute COVID-19. V and J are TRBV7-9 and TRBJ2-5; 7 bases map to TRBD1. The CDR3 region is CASEGTARQETQYF. Here the CDR3 DNA reads TGTGCCAGCGAGGGGACAGCTAGACAAGAGACCCAGTACTTC.